This entry describes one TCR beta chain. Its specificity is not known. Genes and germline come from the mouse. Read data end 4 residues before the CDR3 end; the end is taken from the germline J gene. These data come from a study of CD8+ T cells in alopecia areata. About the study: Transfer of skin from roughly 6-12-month-old C3H/HeJ graft donors with spontaneous alopecia was made to approximately 7-11-week-old female C3H/HeJ mice.

cDNA reverse transcribed from extracted RNA served as the sequencing template. The protocol was immunoSEQ multiplex PCR, while the TCRdb copy is restricted to in-frame clones and leaves out a portion. Recorded here are around 18,000 clones, with no singletons, and the ten leading clones hold around 29%. CDR1 and CDR2 (germline): NNHNN, SYGAGS (reference sequence). This CDR3 is built from 15 residues. V lost 4 bases, J lost 0 bases, and 10 bases lay in between. Sorting relied on CD4, CD8alpha, NKG2D, NKG2ACE and other markers applied to pooled cutaneous lymph node cells. Study-wide points: Patients showed less clear TCR sequence sharing than mice, possibly partly because of HLA diversity. In scalp samples, resident alphabeta T cells of normal skin are also sequenced. The study found higher clonality in lesional than normal scalp, especially in alopecia totalis/universalis.

The rearrangement links TRBV13-2 to TRBJ1-4; no definite D call. Sequenced material: CD8+ T cells sorted from a lymph node. This TCR derives from a C3H/HeJ mouse with alopecia areata. The MHC haplotype of the strain is H2-k. The DNA read from the CDR3 is TGTGCCAGCGGTCCTGAGACAATTTCCAACGAA. Translating gives CASGPETISNE. The full CDR3 reads CASGPETISNERLFF.